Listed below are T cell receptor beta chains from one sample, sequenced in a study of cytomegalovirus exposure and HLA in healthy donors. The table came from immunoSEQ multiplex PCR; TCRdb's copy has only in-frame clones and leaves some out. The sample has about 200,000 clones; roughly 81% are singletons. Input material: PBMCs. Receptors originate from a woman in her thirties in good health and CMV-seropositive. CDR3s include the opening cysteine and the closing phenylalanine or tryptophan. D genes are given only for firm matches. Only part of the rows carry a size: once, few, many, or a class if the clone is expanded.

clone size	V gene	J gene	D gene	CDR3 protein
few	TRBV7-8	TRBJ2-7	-	CASSLVPSRSYEQYF
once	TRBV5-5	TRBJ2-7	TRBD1	CASSLAGTGFTYEQYF
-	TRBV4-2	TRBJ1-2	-	CASSQDQLRQGTNYGYTF
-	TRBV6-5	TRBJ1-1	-	CASSPDTTNTEAFF
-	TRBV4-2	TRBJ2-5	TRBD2	CASSQGLAGGPGETQYF
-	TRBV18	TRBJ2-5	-	CASSPRAETQYF
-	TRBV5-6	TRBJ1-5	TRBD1	CASSGTGLYQPQHF
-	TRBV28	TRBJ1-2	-	CASSSGAAVYGYTF
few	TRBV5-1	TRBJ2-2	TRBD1	CASSIGTGGGGELFF
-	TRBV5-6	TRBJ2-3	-	CASSLVGGLGTDTQYF
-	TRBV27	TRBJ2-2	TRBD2	CATKSVAGGSTGELFF
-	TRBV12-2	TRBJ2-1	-	CASRPPYLAGVFVEQFF
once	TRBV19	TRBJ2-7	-	CASSIQPGTYYEQYF
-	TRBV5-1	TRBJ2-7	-	CASSLGQNYEQYF
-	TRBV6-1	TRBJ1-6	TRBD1	CASSADRGRPINSPLHF
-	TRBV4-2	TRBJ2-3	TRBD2	CASSRLAQGTDTQYF
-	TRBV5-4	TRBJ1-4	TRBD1	CASSLGQGSEKLFF
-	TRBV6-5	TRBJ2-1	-	CASSRRVGEQFF
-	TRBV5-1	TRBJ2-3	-	CASSLGLVTDTQYF
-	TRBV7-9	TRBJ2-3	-	CASSLVGLRIGTDTQYF
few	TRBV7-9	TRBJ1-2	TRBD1	CASSSGQPRLYGYTF
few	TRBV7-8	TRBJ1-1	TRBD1	CASSFGWQGETEAFF
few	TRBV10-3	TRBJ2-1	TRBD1	CAIRAGTGGSSEQFF
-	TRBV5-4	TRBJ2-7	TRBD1	CASSSPGQGPYEQYF
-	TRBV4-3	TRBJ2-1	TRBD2	CASSKGTSGRVYNEQFF
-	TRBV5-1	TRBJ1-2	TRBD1	CASSGGTGGWGNYGYTF
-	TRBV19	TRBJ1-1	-	CASSRIGTTNTEAFF